Presented here are 7 T cell receptor beta chains from one specimen sequenced in a study of OX40 agonist ivuxolimab in advanced cancers. This table comes from immunoSEQ multiplex PCR, and its TCRdb copy is limited to in-frame clones, with some not included. The sample has around 50,000 clones, more than 80% seen once; the top ten hold about 0.74%. This specimen was CD4+ or CD8+ T cells sorted from blood, taken in a trial of the OX40 agonist ivuxolimab. Receptors were obtained from an adult with an advanced solid tumor such as melanoma, head and neck, liver or kidney cancer.

The V gene is TRBV7-6, the J gene TRBJ2-6; D not certain. This CDR3 contains 15 residues. Trimming cost V 5 bases and J 0 bases, with 8 bases left between them. Germline V gives CDR1 SGHVS, CDR2 FNYEAQ. In DNA, the CDR3 is TGTGCCAGCAGCCCCAGGAGCTCTGGGGCCAACGTCCTGACTTTC. Amino acids: CASSPRSSGANVLTF.

The genes are TRBV6-6 and TRBJ2-1, with D possibly being TRBD1 (5 bases). The CDR3 loop spans 16 amino acids. From germline, CDR1 is MNHNY and CDR2 SVGAGI (reference sequence). V was clipped by 2 bases and J by 0 bases, with 11 bases between them. Here the CDR3 reads CASSYLVQASYNEQFF. The CDR3, as DNA: TGTGCCAGCAGTTACCTAGTACAGGCCTCCTACAATGAGCAGTTCTTC.

This clone was counted between two and nine times. The chain uses TRBV7-9 and TRBJ2-7; D is perhaps TRBD1 (5 bases). Looked up from germline, CDR1 is SEHNR and CDR2 is FQNEAQ (reference sequence). The CDR3 consists of 12 residues. Trimming took off 4 bases at V and 5 bases at J, with 9 bases between the two ends. Here the CDR3 DNA reads TGTGCCAGCAGCTCCGACAGTCACGAGCAGTACTTC. Protein sequence: CASSSDSHEQYF.

The count of this clone is one. The rearrangement links TRBV28 to TRBJ2-1; 8 nucleotides line up with TRBD1. In germline, CDR1 is MDHEN, CDR2 SYDVKM. J lost 8 bases, V lost 6 bases, and 9 bases had no gene match. The CDR3 is made up of 14 amino acids. As DNA, the CDR3 is TGTGCCAGCAGGTTGGGACAGGCGAGACATGAGCAGTTCTTC. Its translation is CASRLGQARHEQFF. The full variable domain, completed using reference TRBV28 and TRBJ2-1, is DVKVTQSSRYLVKRTGEKVFLECVQDMDHENMFWYRQDPGLGLRLIYFSYDVKMKEKGDIPEGYSVSREKKERFSLILESASTNQTSMYLCASRLGQARHEQFFGPGTRLTVL.

The V and J genes are TRBV25-1 and TRBJ2-2; no definite D call. Germline V CDR1 and CDR2: MGHDK, SYGVNS. Trimming pared 5 bases from V and 0 bases from J, leaving 7 bases between. The CDR3 totals 14 residues. CDR3 DNA: TGTGCCAGCAGTCCCTGGGCGAACACCGGGGAGCTGTTTTTT. This sequence encodes CASSPWANTGELFF. Looking up the rest from reference TRBV25-1 and TRBJ2-2 gives the full variable domain: EADIYQTPRYLVIGTGKKITLECSQTMGHDKMYWYQQDPGMELHLIHYSYGVNSTEKGDLSSESTVSRIRTEHFPLTLESARPSHTSQYLCASSPWANTGELFFGEGSRLTVL.

The rearrangement uses TRBV5-1 and TRBJ1-1; TRBD1 is a possible D gene (5 bases). Germline V CDR1 and CDR2: SGHRS, YFSETQ. Trimming pared 2 bases from V and 0 bases from J, leaving 8 bases between. The CDR3 sequence is 14 residues long. The DNA for the CDR3 is TGCGCCAGCAGCTTTGGGACGATGAACACTGAAGCTTTCTTT. This gives the protein CASSFGTMNTEAFF.

This chain joins TRBV19 and TRBJ2-1, with TRBD1 matching over 8 bases. Germline values: CDR1 LNHDA, CDR2 SQIVND (reference sequence). The V and J ends lost 7 bases and 2 bases, in that order; junction bases with no gene match: 4. The CDR3 is 14 amino acids. The CDR3 loop reads CASTTGGTYNEQFF. The CDR3 DNA follows: TGTGCCAGTACCACAGGGGGGACCTACAATGAGCAGTTCTTC.